This TCR beta chain was sequenced for a study of CD8 T cells in ankylosing spondylitis. J was trimmed by 2 bases and V by 5 bases; bases with no gene match: 5. The CDR3 contains 14 residues. Looked up from germline, CDR1 is SGHAT and CDR2 is FQNNGV. TCRdb recomputed calls from the 5' RACE reads with MiXCR, one row per CDR3 protein. The table shows roughly 700,000 distinct CDR3 sequences, with under 20% occurring only once. Overall study results and limits: A TCR beta motif of 7 or 8 highly homologous variants appeared characteristic of ankylosing spondylitis blood.

This clonotype was seen a handful of times. Its antigen remains unidentified. The chain employs TRBV11-2 and TRBJ1-2; TRBD1 matches at 7 bases. Sequencing was performed on blood, either unsorted or a sorted T cell fraction (not recorded which). This clonotype originated in a male donor with ankylosing spondylitis. In DNA, the CDR3 is TGTGCCAGCAGCACCCAGACAGGGAACTATGGCTACACCTTC. Translation gives CASSTQTGNYGYTF.